The clone carrying this T cell receptor (beta chain) was detected once. The CDR3 extends over 15 amino acids. Germline CDR1 is ENHRY and CDR2 is SYGVKD. V gave up 2 bases and J gave up 0 bases, with 9 bases separating them. Sequencing was performed with immunoSEQ multiplex PCR; in TCRdb, only in-frame clones are kept and a portion is missing. The sample yields 660,000 or so clones, approximately 96% seen once. This sample was included in a study of shared clonotypes between healthy human individuals. In the naive CD8 group, cells lacked CD45RO and were positively selected for CCR7, so terminally differentiated effector memory CD45RA+ cells were left out.

Sequenced material: naive CD8+ T cells sorted from blood. V is TRBV10-3 and J is TRBJ2-3; D is unclear. This clonotype was sampled from a woman in her thirties in good health. The CDR3 DNA follows: TGTGCCATCAGTGAGGGGTATGGGAGCACAGATACGCAGTATTTT. Its protein product is CAISEGYGSTDTQYF.